The subject of this entry is one T cell receptor beta chain. The antigen is not known. In germline, CDR1 is MDHEN, CDR2 SYDVKM. The V end lost 6 bases, the J end lost 2 bases, and 18 bases lay between the germline ends. The CDR3 extends over 16 amino acids. The repertoire was sequenced with immunoSEQ multiplex PCR; TCRdb's copy has only in-frame clones and lacks some. The repertoire holds about 400,000 clones, with around nine tenths as singletons. This entry comes from a study of Ad26.COV2.S vaccination and SARS-CoV-2 variants. Study-wide background: Ad26.COV2.S was injected intramuscularly once or twice, 56 days apart. Study-wide points: The TCR-based breadth and depth measures might underestimate overall T cell responses.

The treatment: around 19 received Ad26.COV2.S at low or high dose, single or two shots; about five received placebo; per-sample allocation not given. Sampling took place 63 days after the first vaccine or placebo injection. The TCR originated in a person between 18 and 60 years old who received the Ad26.COV2.S COVID-19 vaccine or a placebo. Source: peripheral blood, taken in a trial of Ad26.COV2.S vaccine versus placebo. V usage is TRBV28 and J usage is TRBJ2-3; possibly TRBD2 for D (5 bases). DNA for the CDR3: TGTGCCAGCAGGGCGGCTAGTTTCGGGAACACAGATACGCAGTATTTT. Translated, it gives CASRAASFGNTDTQYF.